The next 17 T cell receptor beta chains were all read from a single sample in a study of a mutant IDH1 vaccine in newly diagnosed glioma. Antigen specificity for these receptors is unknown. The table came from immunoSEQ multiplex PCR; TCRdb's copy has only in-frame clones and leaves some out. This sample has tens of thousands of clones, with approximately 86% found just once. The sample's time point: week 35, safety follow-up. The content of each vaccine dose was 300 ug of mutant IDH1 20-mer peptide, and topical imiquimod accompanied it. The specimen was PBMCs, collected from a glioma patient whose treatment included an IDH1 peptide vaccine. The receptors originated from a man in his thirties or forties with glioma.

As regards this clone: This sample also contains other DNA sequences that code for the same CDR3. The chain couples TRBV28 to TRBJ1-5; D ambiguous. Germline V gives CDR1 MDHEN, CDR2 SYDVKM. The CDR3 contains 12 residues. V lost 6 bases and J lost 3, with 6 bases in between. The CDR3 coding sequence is TGTGCCAGCAGGTCAGTCAATCAGCCCCAGCATTTT. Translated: CASRSVNQPQHF.

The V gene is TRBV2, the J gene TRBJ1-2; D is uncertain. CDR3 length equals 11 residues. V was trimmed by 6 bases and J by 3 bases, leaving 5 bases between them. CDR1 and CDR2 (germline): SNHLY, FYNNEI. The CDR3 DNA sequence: TGTGCCAGCAGAGGCTACTATGGCTACACCTTC. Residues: CASRGYYGYTF.

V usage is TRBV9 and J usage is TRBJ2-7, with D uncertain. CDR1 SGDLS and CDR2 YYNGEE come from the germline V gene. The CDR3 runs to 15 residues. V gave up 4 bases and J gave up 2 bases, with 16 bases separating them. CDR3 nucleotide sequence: TGTGCCAGCAGCTCCGGTCGGAGCGCCGCCTACGAGCAGTACTTC. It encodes CASSSGRSAAYEQYF.

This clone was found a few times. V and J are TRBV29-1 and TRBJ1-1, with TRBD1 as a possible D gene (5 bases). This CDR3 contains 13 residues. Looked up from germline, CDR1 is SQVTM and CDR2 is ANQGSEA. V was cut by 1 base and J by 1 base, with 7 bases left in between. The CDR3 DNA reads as TGCAGCGTTGAAGCAACAGGGAACACTGAAGCTTTCTTT. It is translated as CSVEATGNTEAFF.

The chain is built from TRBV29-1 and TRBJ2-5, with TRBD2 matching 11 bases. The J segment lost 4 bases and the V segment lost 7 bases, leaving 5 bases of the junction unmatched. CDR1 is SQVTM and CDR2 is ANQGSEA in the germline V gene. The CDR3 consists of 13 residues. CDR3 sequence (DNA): TGCAGCGACGGAACTAGCGGGGGAGAGACCCAGTACTTC. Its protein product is CSDGTSGGETQYF. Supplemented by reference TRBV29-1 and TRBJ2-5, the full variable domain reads SAVISQKPSRDICQRGTSLTIQCQVDSQVTMMFWYRQQPGQSLTLIATANQGSEATYESGFVIDKFPISRPNLTFSTLTVSNMSPEDSSIYLCSDGTSGGETQYFGPGTRLLVL.

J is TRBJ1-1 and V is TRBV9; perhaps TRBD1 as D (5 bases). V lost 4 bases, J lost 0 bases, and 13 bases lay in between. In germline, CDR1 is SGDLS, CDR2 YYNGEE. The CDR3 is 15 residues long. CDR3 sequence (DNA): TGTGCCAGCAGCCCCGGGACCCTCATGAACACTGAAGCTTTCTTT. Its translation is CASSPGTLMNTEAFF.

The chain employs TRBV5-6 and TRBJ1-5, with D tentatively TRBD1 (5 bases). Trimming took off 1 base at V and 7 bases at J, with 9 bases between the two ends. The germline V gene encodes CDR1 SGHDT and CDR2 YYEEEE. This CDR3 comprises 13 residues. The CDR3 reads CASSLQGRQPQHF. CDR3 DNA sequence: TGTGCCAGCAGCTTGCAGGGAAGACAGCCCCAGCATTTT.

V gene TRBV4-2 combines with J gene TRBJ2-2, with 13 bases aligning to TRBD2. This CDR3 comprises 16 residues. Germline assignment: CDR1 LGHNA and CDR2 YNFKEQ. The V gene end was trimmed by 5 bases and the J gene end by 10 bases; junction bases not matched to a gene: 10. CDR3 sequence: CASSYGTSGVTLELFF. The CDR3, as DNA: TGTGCCAGCAGCTACGGGACTAGCGGGGTCACTTTGGAGCTGTTTTTT.

The CDR3 here is CATVGGHEQYF. For the CDR3, the DNA is TGTGCCACCGTGGGGGGACACGAGCAGTACTTC. The chain uses TRBV28 and TRBJ2-7, with D possibly matching TRBD2 (6 bases). Looked up from germline, CDR1 is MDHEN and CDR2 is SYDVKM. CDR3 size: 11 residues. Trimming took off 10 bases at V and 5 bases at J, with 12 bases between the two ends.

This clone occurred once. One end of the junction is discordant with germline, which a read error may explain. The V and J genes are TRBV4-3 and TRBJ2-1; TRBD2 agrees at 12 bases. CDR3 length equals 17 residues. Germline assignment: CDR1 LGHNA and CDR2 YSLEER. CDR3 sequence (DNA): TGCGCCAGCAGCCTTCACTCTAGCGGGGGGGCCGGTAATGCGCAGTTCTTC. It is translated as CASSLHSSGGAGNAQFF.

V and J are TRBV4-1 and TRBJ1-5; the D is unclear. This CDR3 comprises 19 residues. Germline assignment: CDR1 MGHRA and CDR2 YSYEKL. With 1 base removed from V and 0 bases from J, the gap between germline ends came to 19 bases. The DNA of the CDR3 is TGCGCCAGCAGCCAAGTGGCCGTGGACGGGATCGGTAGCAATCAGCCCCAGCATTTT. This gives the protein CASSQVAVDGIGSNQPQHF.

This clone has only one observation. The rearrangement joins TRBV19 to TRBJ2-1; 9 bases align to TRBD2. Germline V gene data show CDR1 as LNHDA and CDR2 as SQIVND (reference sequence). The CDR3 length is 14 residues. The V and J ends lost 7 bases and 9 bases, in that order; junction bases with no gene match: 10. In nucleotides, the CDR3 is TGTGCCAGTAAGACGGCGGGAGGGCCAAGTGAGCAGTTCTTC. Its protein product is CASKTAGGPSEQFF.

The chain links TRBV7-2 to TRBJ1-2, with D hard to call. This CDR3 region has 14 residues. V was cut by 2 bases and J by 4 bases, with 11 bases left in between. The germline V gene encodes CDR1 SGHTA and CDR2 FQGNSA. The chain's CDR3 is CASSLSVRTYGYTF. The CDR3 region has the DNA TGTGCCAGCAGCTTAAGCGTCAGGACCTATGGCTACACCTTC.

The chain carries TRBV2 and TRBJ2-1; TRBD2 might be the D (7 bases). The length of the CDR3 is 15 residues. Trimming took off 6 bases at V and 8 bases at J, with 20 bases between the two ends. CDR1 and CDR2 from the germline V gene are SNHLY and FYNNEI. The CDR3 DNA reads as TGTGCCAGCAGGGACCTGGGGGGCGGGAGCTATGAGCAGTTCTTC. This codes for CASRDLGGGSYEQFF.

This CDR3 is CASSLRGVEKLFF. The CDR3 DNA sequence: TGCGCCAGCAGCTTAAGGGGGGTGGAAAAACTGTTTTTT. The chain carries TRBV5-1 and TRBJ1-4; D might be TRBD1 (6 bases). Germline CDR1 reads SGHRS; CDR2 reads YFSETQ. V lost 2 bases, J lost 8 bases, and 10 bases lay in between. The CDR3 runs 13 residues.

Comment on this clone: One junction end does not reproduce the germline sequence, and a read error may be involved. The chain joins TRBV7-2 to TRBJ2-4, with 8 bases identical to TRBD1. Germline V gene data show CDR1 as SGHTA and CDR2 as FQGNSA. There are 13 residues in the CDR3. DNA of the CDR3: TGTGCCAGCAGCTCATCGACGGGTGGACAGGGCGAATTC. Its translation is CASSSSTGGQGEF. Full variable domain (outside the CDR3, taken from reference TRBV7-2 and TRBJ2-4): GAGVSQSPSNKVTEKGKDVELRCDPISGHTALYWYRQSLGQGLEFLIYFQGNSAPDKSGLPSDRFSAERTGGSVSTLTIQRTQQEDSAVYLCASSSSTGGQGEFGAGTRLSVL.

CDR3 sequence (DNA): TGTGCCAGCAGCTTGAGGTCTAGGCATCAGCCCCAGCATTTT. Protein: CASSLRSRHQPQHF. The rearrangement uses TRBV5-6 and TRBJ1-5, with D unclear. V lost 1 base to trimming and J lost 5 bases, with 10 bases between them. CDR1 is SGHDT, CDR2 YYEEEE, per germline. The CDR3 consists of 14 residues.